The subject of this entry is one TCR beta chain. Its antigen is not identified. The data are from a study of tissue T cells after allogeneic stem cell transplantation. General study results and limits: Only a limited share of tissue TCRs appeared in blood or spleen.

TCRdb's copy holds only in-frame clones and misses some; the assay was immunoSEQ multiplex PCR. The profile shows some 4,700 clones, more than 65% of them singletons. The sequencing here drew on duodenal tissue, taken at autopsy. This clonotype was obtained from a female patient between 18 and 49 years old with steroid-refractory graft-versus-host disease after an allogeneic stem cell transplant. A share of the T cells may be of graft donor origin.

The DNA of the CDR3 is TGTGCCAGTAACGACAGGGGGATAGGCACTGAAGCTTTCTTT. Translating gives CASNDRGIGTEAFF. The chain has TRBV19 and TRBJ1-1; 9 nucleotides match TRBD1. Germline lookup yields CDR1 LNHDA and CDR2 SQIVND (reference sequence). Trimming took 7 bases from V and 4 from J; bases not matched to a gene: 7. The CDR3 spans 14 residues.